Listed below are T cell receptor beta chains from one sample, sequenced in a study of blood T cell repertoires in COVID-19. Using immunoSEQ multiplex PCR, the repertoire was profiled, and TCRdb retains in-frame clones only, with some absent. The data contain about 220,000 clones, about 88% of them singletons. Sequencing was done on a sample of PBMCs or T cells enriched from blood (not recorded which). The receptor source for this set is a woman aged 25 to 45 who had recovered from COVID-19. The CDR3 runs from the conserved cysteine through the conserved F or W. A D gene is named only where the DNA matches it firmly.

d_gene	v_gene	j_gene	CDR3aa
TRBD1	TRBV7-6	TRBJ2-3	CASSLRDRSTDTQYF
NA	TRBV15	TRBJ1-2	CATSRDLAGVGYTF
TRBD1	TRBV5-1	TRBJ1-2	CASSLSRTGGGNYGYTF
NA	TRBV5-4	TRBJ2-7	CASSLGREQYF
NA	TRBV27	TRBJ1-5	CASSRGDISNQPQHF
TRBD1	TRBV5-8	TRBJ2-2	CASKQGMVFAGELFF
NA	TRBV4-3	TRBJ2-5	CASSPEGGQETQYF
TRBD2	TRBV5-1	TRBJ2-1	CASSLASGGHYNEQFF
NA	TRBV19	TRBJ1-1	CASVLGGETEAFF
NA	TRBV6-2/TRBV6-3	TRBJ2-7	CASSSGREVMEQYF
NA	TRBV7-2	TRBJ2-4	CASSLGLWTQFQYF
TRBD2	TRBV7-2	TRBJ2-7	CASSPLVVAGGREEQYF
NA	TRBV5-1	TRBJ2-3	CASSLGGSRTDTQYF
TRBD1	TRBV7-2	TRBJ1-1	CASSPNRGMKAFF
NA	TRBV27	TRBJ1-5	CASSLTGNQPQHF
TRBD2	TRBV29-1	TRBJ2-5	CSVGGGGQETQYF
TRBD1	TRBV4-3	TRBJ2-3	CASSLGQGGADTQYF
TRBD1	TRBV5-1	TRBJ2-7	CASSLGTGGLYEQYF
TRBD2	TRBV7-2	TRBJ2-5	CASSMGTSAHQETQYF